The 28 T cell receptor beta chains listed next were all sequenced from one sample in a study of T cell responses to AZD1222 COVID-19 vaccine. Repertoires were generated with immunoSEQ multiplex PCR, while TCRdb's copy carries only in-frame clones and drops some. The sample yields fewer than 150,000 clones, around 84% seen once. Sequences were derived from peripheral blood, sampled on day 0 of AZD1222 vaccination. The receptor source for this set is an adult in good health.

The CDR3 loop reads CAISPGQGRSQSSYNSPLHF. In DNA form, the CDR3 reads TGTGCCATCAGTCCGGGACAGGGGCGATCTCAGAGCTCCTATAATTCACCCCTCCACTTT. The rearrangement links TRBV10-3 to TRBJ1-6, with 10 bases that match TRBD1. The trim removed 5 bases at V and 0 bases at J, leaving 13 bases unmatched. CDR1 ENHRY and CDR2 SYGVKD come from the germline V gene. The length of the CDR3 is 20 residues.

The chain joins TRBV2 to TRBJ1-5; D uncertain. V was shortened by 2 bases and J by 6 bases, with 8 bases between the two germline ends. This CDR3 has 13 residues. The germline V gene encodes CDR1 SNHLY and CDR2 FYNNEI. This CDR3 is CASSESRSQPQHF. The CDR3 DNA reads TGTGCCAGCAGTGAAAGTCGGAGTCAGCCCCAGCATTTT.

This rearrangement joins TRBV19 to TRBJ1-1, with D uncertain. Trimming removed 7 bases from V and 2 bases from J, with 14 bases in between. CDR3 size: 14 residues. Germline V lookup: CDR1 LNHDA, CDR2 SQIVND (reference sequence). The CDR3 here is CASTSPRGNTEAFF. The CDR3 DNA reads TGTGCCAGTACCTCACCGCGCGGAAACACTGAAGCTTTCTTT.

The V and J genes are TRBV7-2 and TRBJ2-3; D is unresolved. Trimming stripped 5 bases from V and 3 bases from J, with 9 bases between. This CDR3 comprises 13 residues. The germline CDR1 and CDR2 sequences are SGHTA and FQGNSA. The CDR3 reads CASSSTWTDTQYF. The DNA of the CDR3 is TGTGCCAGCAGCAGTACCTGGACAGATACGCAGTATTTT.

This clone was counted between two and nine times. The V call is TRBV29-1, the J call TRBJ1-3; D possibly corresponds to TRBD1 (5 bases). Germline assignment: CDR1 SQVTM and CDR2 ANQGSEA. The CDR3 contains 15 residues. The V gene lost 4 bases and the J gene lost 0 bases, with 13 bases spanning the gap. CDR3 loop: CSVVSSGTSGNTIYF. In DNA form, the CDR3 reads TGCAGCGTTGTCTCTTCAGGGACCTCTGGAAACACCATATATTTT. Full variable domain (outside the CDR3, taken from reference TRBV29-1 and TRBJ1-3): SAVISQKPSRDICQRGTSLTIQCQVDSQVTMMFWYRQQPGQSLTLIATANQGSEATYESGFVIDKFPISRPNLTFSTLTVSNMSPEDSSIYLCSVVSSGTSGNTIYFGEGSWLTVV.

The chain uses TRBV6-4 and TRBJ2-7, with 12 bases fitting TRBD2. Germline values: CDR1 MRHNA, CDR2 SNTAGT. Trimming took 4 bases from V and 6 from J; bases not matched to a gene: 1. CDR3 length equals 13 residues. The CDR3 protein is CASSVLAGGEQYF. The CDR3 DNA sequence: TGTGCCAGCAGTGTACTAGCGGGAGGCGAGCAGTACTTC.

V gene TRBV9 combines with J gene TRBJ2-7; TRBD1 agrees at 8 bases. Germline CDR1 and CDR2: SGDLS and YYNGEE. The CDR3 totals 16 residues. V shed 4 bases, J shed 2 bases, and the junction held 11 bases outside the gene matches. CDR3 coding DNA: TGTGCCAGCAGCCCCGGGACAGGCTTATCCCCCTACGAGCAGTACTTC. As protein: CASSPGTGLSPYEQYF.

This chain links TRBV29-1 with TRBJ2-1; D gene unclear. V lost 3 bases to trimming and J lost 6 bases, with 9 bases between them. The CDR3 runs to 12 residues. Germline assignment: CDR1 SQVTM and CDR2 ANQGSEA. CDR3 amino acids: CSVDRVLNEQFF. CDR3 bases: TGCAGCGTTGATAGAGTACTCAATGAGCAGTTCTTC.

This chain uses TRBV7-9 with TRBJ1-1; TRBD1 agrees at 7 bases. The V and J ends lost 5 bases and 3 bases, in that order; junction bases with no gene match: 0. The CDR3 consists of 12 residues. The germline gives CDR1 SEHNR, CDR2 FQNEAQ (reference sequence). CDR3 DNA: TGTGCCAGCAGCGGGACAGACACTGAAGCTTTCTTT. This translates into CASSGTDTEAFF.

The chain couples TRBV29-1 to TRBJ1-2; TRBD1 matches 8 bases. CDR1 and CDR2 (germline): SQVTM, ANQGSEA. CDR3 length: 13 amino acids. The trim removed 5 bases at V and 4 bases at J, leaving 6 bases unmatched. The CDR3: CSVHQGAGYGYTF. The CDR3 DNA is TGCAGCGTTCACCAGGGGGCTGGCTATGGCTACACCTTC.

The chain uses TRBV6-5 and TRBJ1-3, with TRBD1 matching over 7 bases. In germline, CDR1 is MNHEY, CDR2 SVGAGI. CDR3 length: 14 residues. With 6 bases clipped from V and 5 bases from J, the junction kept 7 bases outside the gene matches. The CDR3 DNA reads TGTGCCAGCAGGGAGACAGGGTCAAGAAACACCATATATTTT. Its protein is CASRETGSRNTIYF.

The chain uses TRBV19 and TRBJ2-7; D remains unclear. The CDR3 consists of 13 residues. V dropped 5 bases and J dropped 2 bases, with 10 bases sitting between them. The V gene's germline CDR1 is LNHDA and CDR2 SQIVND (reference sequence). CDR3 region: CASSSEDAYEQYF. As DNA, the CDR3 is TGTGCCAGTAGTTCAGAGGACGCCTACGAGCAGTACTTC.

The chain is built from TRBV15 and TRBJ1-2; 7 bases align to TRBD1. There are 14 residues in the CDR3. Germline loops: CDR1 LNHNV, CDR2 YYDKDF (reference sequence). Germline trimming cut 1 base from V and 6 bases from J; bases unmatched to any gene: 5. CDR3 bases: TGTGCCACCAGCAGAGTTGCAGGGGGGGATGGCTACACCTTC. Translation gives CATSRVAGGDGYTF.

The chain has TRBV14 and TRBJ1-4; 9 bases line up with TRBD1. Germline trimming cut 0 bases from V and 6 bases from J; bases unmatched to any gene: 5. CDR3 size: 16 residues. Germline V CDR1 and CDR2: SGHDN, FVKESK. CDR3 sequence: CASSQERQGVYEKLFF. The CDR3 DNA is TGTGCCAGCAGCCAAGAGAGACAGGGGGTATATGAAAAACTGTTTTTT.

This clone was detected once. The chain is built from TRBV19 and TRBJ2-1; the match to TRBD2 covers 7 bases. Germline CDR1 LNHDA, CDR2 SQIVND (reference sequence). Trimming took 6 bases from V and 8 from J; bases not matched to a gene: 7. CDR3 length: 13 amino acids. For the CDR3, the DNA is TGTGCCAGTAGCCGGGACTACCCCCATGAGCAGTTCTTC. Protein: CASSRDYPHEQFF. Full variable domain (rest looked up from reference TRBV19 and TRBJ2-1): DGGITQSPKYLFRKEGQNVTLSCEQNLNHDAMYWYRQDPGQGLRLIYYSQIVNDFQKGDIAEGYSVSREKKESFPLTVTSAQKNPTAFYLCASSRDYPHEQFFGPGTRLTVL.

The chain carries TRBV19 and TRBJ2-7; TRBD2 aligns across 7 bases. Germline lookup yields CDR1 LNHDA and CDR2 SQIVND (reference sequence). This CDR3 spans 17 amino acids. V lost 6 bases and J lost 2; bases outside the gene matches: 16. The CDR3 DNA follows: TGTGCCAGTAGCCTTCGGAGTGGGGCCGGGGGGACCTACGAGCAGTACTTC. Encoded protein: CASSLRSGAGGTYEQYF.

The genes are TRBV18 and TRBJ1-2, with 10 bases lining up with TRBD1. Per the germline V gene, CDR1 is KGHSH and CDR2 is LQKENI. Trimming at V came to 6 bases and at J to 3 bases, leaving 10 bases not matched to a gene. The CDR3 is 16 amino acids. For the CDR3, the DNA is TGTGCCAGCTCCGTGACCGGGACAGGGGTCGACTATGGCTACACCTTC. Encoded protein: CASSVTGTGVDYGYTF.

The rearrangement joins TRBV2 to TRBJ1-2; D gene ambiguous. CDR1 is SNHLY and CDR2 is FYNNEI in the germline V gene. Trimming removed 1 base from V and 8 bases from J, with 8 bases in between. The CDR3 runs to 12 residues. The CDR3 loop reads CASSEGLRGYTF. The CDR3 nucleotides are TGTGCCAGCAGTGAAGGATTGCGGGGCTACACCTTC.

There are a few counts of this clone. The chain combines TRBV18 with TRBJ2-7; no reliable D call. The CDR3 totals 12 residues. Trimming shortened V by 2 bases and J by 5 bases, and 7 bases separated the two germline ends. Per the germline V gene, CDR1 is KGHSH and CDR2 is LQKENI. CDR3 in amino acids: CASSPGRDEQYF. In nucleotides, the CDR3 is TGTGCCAGCTCACCAGGTCGGGACGAGCAGTACTTC.

The chain is built from TRBV4-1 and TRBJ2-5; D gene uncertain. The germline V and J ends were trimmed by 1 base and 0 bases, with 6 bases remaining between them. The V gene's germline CDR1 is MGHRA and CDR2 YSYEKL. The CDR3 extends over 14 amino acids. CDR3: CASSQGRDQETQYF. The CDR3, as DNA: TGCGCCAGCAGCCAAGGGAGAGACCAAGAGACCCAGTACTTC.

The V and J genes are TRBV5-6 and TRBJ2-7; 12 nucleotides align to TRBD2. Germline trimming cut 3 bases from V and 7 bases from J; bases unmatched to any gene: 5. The CDR3 covers 14 residues. Germline CDR1 SGHDT, CDR2 YYEEEE. The CDR3 loop is CASSWTSGKGEQYF. Written as DNA, the CDR3 is TGTGCCAGCAGCTGGACTAGCGGGAAGGGGGAGCAGTACTTC.

This clone was seen a single time. The gene calls are TRBV3-1 (or the pseudogene TRBV3-2) and TRBJ1-3; unclear D gene. Germline V gene data show CDR1 as LGHDT and CDR2 as YNNKEL (reference sequence). This CDR3 is built from 14 residues. Trimming left V 5 bases short and J 0 bases short, with 8 bases between. The CDR3, as DNA: TGTGCCAGCAGCTCAGTTAGCTCTGGAAACACCATATATTTT. This gives the protein CASSSVSSGNTIYF.

The sample holds a few counts of this clone. The CDR3 region has the DNA TGCGCCAGCAGTGAGAGTTTAGCGGGAAAGAATGAGCAGTTCTTC. This gives the protein CASSESLAGKNEQFF. The chain links TRBV10-1 to TRBJ2-1, with 8 bases identical to TRBD2. The ends lost 2 bases at V and 7 bases at J; junction bases unmatched: 7. CDR3 size: 15 residues. CDR1 and CDR2 (germline): WNHNN, SYGVQD (reference sequence).

This chain connects TRBV5-1 to TRBJ2-7; D may be TRBD2 (5 bases). Trimming pared 0 bases from V and 4 bases from J, leaving 14 bases between. CDR3 size: 15 residues. From germline, CDR1 is SGHRS and CDR2 YFSETQ. CDR3 loop: CASSLAPPPGYEQYF. Here the CDR3 DNA reads TGCGCCAGCAGCTTGGCCCCCCCTCCGGGGTACGAGCAGTACTTC.

The gene calls are TRBV5-1 and TRBJ2-7, with 9 bases fitting TRBD1. Germline V gene data show CDR1 as SGHRS and CDR2 as YFSETQ. V lost 3 bases, J lost 2 bases, and 3 bases stayed unmatched. The CDR3 runs 14 residues. CDR3 residues: CASSSGQGAYEQYF. The CDR3 DNA sequence: TGCGCCAGCAGCTCGGGACAGGGTGCCTACGAGCAGTACTTC.

The V call is TRBV21-1, the J call TRBJ2-2; the table assigns TRBD1, which was not confirmed against the DNA. TRBV21-1 is deemed a pseudogene. CDR3 length: 16 amino acids. This CDR3 reads CASSKFGRANTGELFF. The CDR3 DNA sequence: TGTGCCAGCAGCAAATTCGGCAGGGCCAACACCGGGGAGCTGTTTTTT.

The chain links TRBV5-1 to TRBJ1-4, with D possibly being TRBD1 (5 bases). The CDR3 runs 15 residues. V lost 1 base and J 7 bases, leaving 14 bases between the germline ends. Looked up from germline, CDR1 is SGHRS and CDR2 is YFSETQ. The CDR3 DNA reads TGCGCCAGCAGCTTGTATGGGGGAAAGGGTGAAAAACTGTTTTTT. As protein: CASSLYGGKGEKLFF.

The chain has TRBV7-3 and TRBJ2-7; 7 bases are shared with TRBD2. Per germline, CDR1 SGHTA and CDR2 FQGTGA. With 7 bases clipped from V and 2 bases from J, the junction kept 8 bases outside the gene matches. The CDR3 sequence is 14 residues long. DNA of the CDR3: TGTGCCAGCACCCTGTGGCGGGAGCCCTACGAGCAGTACTTC. This translates into CASTLWREPYEQYF.